The clone carrying this T cell receptor (beta chain) appeared many times. Its antigen remains unidentified. TCR beta CDR3 regions were amplified from RNA transcripts. The primer set for the first-round RT-PCR of the TCR CDR3 was HTBI. MiXCR, run by TCRdb on the multiplex PCR reads, gives a single entry per CDR3 protein. The repertoire holds about 380,000 distinct CDR3 sequences, about 15% seen once, with about 11% in the top ten. The data were obtained in a study of T cells in Graves' hyperthyroidism and ophthalmopathy. The study, taken as a whole, reports: Model predictions of ophthalmopathy came a median about six months before onset.

Graves' hyperthyroidism without ophthalmopathy progression within 18 months was termed stable. Under 12 ml fresh peripheral blood yielded the PBMCs. The material sequenced was blood. The TCR originated in a woman in her fifties or sixties with Graves' hyperthyroidism.

Here the CDR3 reads CASSQGTSGKRNEQFF. Here the CDR3 DNA reads TGTGCCAGCAGCCAGGGGACTAGCGGGAAAAGGAATGAGCAGTTCTTC. This chain joins TRBV3-1 and TRBJ2-1; TRBD2 matches at 13 bases. CDR3 length: 16 residues. Losses at the gene ends were 3 bases for V and 7 bases for J; bases not matched to a gene: 6. Germline CDR1 reads LGHDT; CDR2 reads YNNKEL (reference sequence).